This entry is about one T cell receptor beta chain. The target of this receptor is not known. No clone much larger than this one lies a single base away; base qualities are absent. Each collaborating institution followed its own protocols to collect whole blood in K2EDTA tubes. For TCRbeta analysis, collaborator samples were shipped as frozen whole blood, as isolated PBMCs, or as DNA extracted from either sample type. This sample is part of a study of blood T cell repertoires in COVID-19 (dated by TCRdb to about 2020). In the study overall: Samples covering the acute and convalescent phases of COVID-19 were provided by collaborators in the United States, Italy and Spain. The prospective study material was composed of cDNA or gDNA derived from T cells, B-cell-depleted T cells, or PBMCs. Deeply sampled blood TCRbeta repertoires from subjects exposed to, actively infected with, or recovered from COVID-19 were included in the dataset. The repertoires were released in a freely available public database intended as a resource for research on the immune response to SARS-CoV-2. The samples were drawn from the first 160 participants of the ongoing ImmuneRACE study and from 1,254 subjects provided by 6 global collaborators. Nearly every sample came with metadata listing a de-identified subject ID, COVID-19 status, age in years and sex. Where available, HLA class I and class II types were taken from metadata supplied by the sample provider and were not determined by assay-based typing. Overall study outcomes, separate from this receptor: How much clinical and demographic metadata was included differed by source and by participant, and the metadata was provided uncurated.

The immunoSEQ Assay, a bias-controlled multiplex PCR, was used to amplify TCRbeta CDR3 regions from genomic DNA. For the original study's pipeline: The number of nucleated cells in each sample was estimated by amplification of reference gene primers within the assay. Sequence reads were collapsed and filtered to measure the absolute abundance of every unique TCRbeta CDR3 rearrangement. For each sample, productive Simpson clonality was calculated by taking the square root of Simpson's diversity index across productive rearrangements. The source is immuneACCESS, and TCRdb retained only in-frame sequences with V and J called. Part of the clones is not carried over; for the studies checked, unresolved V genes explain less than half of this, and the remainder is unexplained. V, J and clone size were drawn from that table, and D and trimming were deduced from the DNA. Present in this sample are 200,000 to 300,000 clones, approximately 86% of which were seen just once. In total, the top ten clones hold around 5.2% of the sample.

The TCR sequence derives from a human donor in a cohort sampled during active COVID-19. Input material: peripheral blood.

The CDR3 reads CASRIQVGANVLTF. The nucleotide sequence is given as TGTGCCAGCAGGATACAAGTCGGGGCCAACGTCCTGACTTTC. The chain is made from TRBV6-5 and TRBJ2-6, with the D gene not clear enough to name. V lost 6 bases and J lost 4 bases; the stretch between them is 10 bases long. The germline V gene yields MNHEY for CDR1 and SVGAGI for CDR2. Including cysteine and phenylalanine, the CDR3 has 14 amino acids. The CDR3 DNA has 42 bases and is translated from base 1.